The next 16 T cell receptor beta chains were all read from a single sample in a study of blood T cells in healthy people across ages. For the second PCR, which ran for about 6 to 11 cycles, a sample-barcoded 5' primer and a J-beta primer mix were used. TCRdb processed the 5' RACE reads anew with MiXCR; each CDR3 protein has one entry. Here the sample spans fewer than 950,000 distinct CDR3 sequences, about 53% being singletons. The sequencing input was blood. The receptor set was obtained from an elderly man in good health.

The J gene is TRBJ1-2, the V gene TRBV29-1; D might be TRBD1 (6 bases). Trimming stripped 8 bases from V and 8 bases from J, with 21 bases between. The CDR3 runs to 13 residues. Germline V gene lookup returns CDR1 SQVTM and CDR2 ANQGSEA. CDR3 DNA: TGCAGCCACCGGGGTGGGGGCGCGGAGGGCTACACCTTC. Amino acids: CSHRGGGAEGYTF.

The chain combines TRBV9 with TRBJ2-3; TRBD2 might be the D (6 bases). Germline CDR1 reads SGDLS; CDR2 reads YYNGEE. V was shortened by 0 bases and J by 6 bases, with 14 bases between the two germline ends. The CDR3 is made up of 15 amino acids. This CDR3 reads CASSVGGLTGDTQYF. The CDR3 bases are TGTGCCAGCAGCGTAGGGGGACTCACGGGGGATACGCAGTATTTT.

Concerning this clonotype itself: Just one base apart from a much larger clone, this may be a read error. This chain uses TRBV20-1 with TRBJ2-3; 7 bases map to TRBD2. CDR1 and CDR2 (germline): DFQATT, SNEGSKA (reference sequence). Losses at the gene ends were 5 bases for V and 2 bases for J; bases not matched to a gene: 7. The CDR3 covers 14 residues. CDR3: CSASGDYATDTQYF. CDR3 nucleotide sequence: TGCAGTGCTTCCGGGGACTACGCCACAGATACGCAGTATTTT.

The chain recombines TRBV12-3 or TRBV12-4 with TRBJ2-5; D gene uncertain. The CDR3 length is 13 residues. The V gene lost 5 bases and the J gene lost 3 bases, with 10 bases spanning the gap. The CDR3 here is CASSARVKETQYF. The CDR3 DNA reads as TGTGCCAGCAGTGCGAGAGTAAAAGAGACCCAGTACTTC.

The V and J genes are TRBV6-2 or TRBV6-3 and TRBJ1-2; D possibly corresponds to TRBD1 (6 bases). Trimming took 0 bases from V and 8 from J, leaving 22 bases between them. The CDR3 runs to 17 residues. Germline CDR1 is MNHEY and CDR2 is SVGEGT. CDR3 sequence (DNA): TGTGCCAGCAGTTACTCGATTCTTCGACGGACAGTCGGAGGCTACACCTTC. Translating gives CASSYSILRRTVGGYTF.

This clonotype has more than one count but fewer than ten. V usage is TRBV28 and J usage is TRBJ1-2, with TRBD1 matching over 7 bases. Germline CDR1 reads MDHEN; CDR2 reads SYDVKM. Trimming removed 4 bases from V and 1 base from J; junction bases left unmatched: 0. CDR3 length equals 13 residues. For the CDR3, the DNA is TGTGCCAGCAGTTGGGACAGTAACTATGGCTACACCTTC. Translated, it gives CASSWDSNYGYTF.

The chain carries TRBV6-2 or TRBV6-3 and TRBJ2-5, with D maybe TRBD2 (6 bases). The CDR3 has 14 amino acids. The V end was cut by 4 bases, the J end by 11 bases, with 20 bases between. Germline-derived CDR1 and CDR2 are MNHEY and SVGEGT. CDR3 sequence: CASSSDLLLREQYF. CDR3 sequence (DNA): TGTGCCAGCAGTTCGGACTTACTCCTACGGGAGCAGTACTTC.

The rearrangement uses TRBV2 and TRBJ2-5; TRBD1 aligns across 8 bases. J lost 5 bases, V lost 10 bases, and 12 bases had no gene match. This CDR3 spans 14 amino acids. Germline V gene sequence: CDR1 SNHLY, CDR2 FYNNEI. CDR3 in amino acids: CATGGSLFWETQYF. The CDR3 nucleotides are TGTGCCACAGGGGGCAGCTTGTTCTGGGAGACCCAGTACTTC.

The chain is built from TRBV27 and TRBJ1-1; a possible D gene is TRBD1 (5 bases). The CDR3 is 16 residues long. V was shortened by 3 bases and J by 1 base, with 15 bases between the two germline ends. CDR1 is MNHEY, CDR2 SMNVEV, per germline (reference sequence). As DNA, the CDR3 is TGTGCCAGCAGTTTTTCCTGGGACCCTTCGAACACTGAAGCTTTCTTT. Translated: CASSFSWDPSNTEAFF.

The V gene is TRBV29-1, the J gene TRBJ2-6, with D perhaps TRBD2 (7 bases). The germline CDR1 and CDR2 sequences are SQVTM and ANQGSEA. This CDR3 has 14 amino acids. Written as DNA, the CDR3 is TGCAACGCTCGGGGGGCGGACGGGGCCAACGTCCTGACTTTC. It is translated as CNARGADGANVLTF.

A note on this clonotype: Because it lacks the conserved phenylalanine or tryptophan at the end, this CDR3 is likely a read error. V is TRBV20-1 and J is TRBJ1-2, with D uncertain. V was clipped by 2 bases and J by 8 bases, with 12 bases between them. This CDR3 has 12 residues. Looked up from germline, CDR1 is DFQATT and CDR2 is SNEGSKA (reference sequence). CDR3 DNA sequence: TGCAGTGCTAGACTCCAACTGGGAGGCTACACCTAC. Protein: CSARLQLGGYTY.

As regards this clonotype: Germline is not matched at one junction end, which may reflect a read error. This chain uses TRBV28 with TRBJ2-7, with a tentative D call TRBD2 (5 bases). This CDR3 is 16 amino acids long. The V gene's germline CDR1 is MDHEN and CDR2 SYDVKM. In nucleotides, the CDR3 is TGTGCCGGCAGTTCCTTAGCGAGGACGGTCGCCTACGAGCAGTACTTC. Translated, it gives CAGSSLARTVAYEQYF.

The chain is built from TRBV5-1 and TRBJ2-1; 8 bases map to TRBD2. The ends lost 4 bases at V and 4 bases at J; junction bases unmatched: 10. Germline-derived CDR1 and CDR2 are SGHRS and YFSETQ. The CDR3 loop spans 16 amino acids. CDR3 sequence (DNA): TGCGCCAGCAGCCCGGGGGTGACTAGCGCGTACAATGAGCAGTTCTTC. Translated, it gives CASSPGVTSAYNEQFF. Full variable domain (remainder filled in from reference TRBV5-1 and TRBJ2-1): KAGVTQTPRYLIKTRGQQVTLSCSPISGHRSVSWYQQTPGQGLQFLFEYFSETQRNKGNFPGRFSGRQFSNSRSEMNVSTLELGDSALYLCASSPGVTSAYNEQFFGPGTRLTVL.

This clonotype has a handful of counts. The rearrangement uses TRBV11-3 and TRBJ2-5; perhaps TRBD2 as D (5 bases). The CDR3 runs to 16 residues. V was cut by 1 base and J by 11 bases, with 23 bases left in between. Germline-derived CDR1 and CDR2 are SGHNT and YENEEA. In DNA, the CDR3 is TGTGCCAGCAGCTTAGGCCCCGGGGTTTTGGGCAATGAACAGTACTTC. It is translated as CASSLGPGVLGNEQYF.

In regard to this clonotype: One junction end disagrees with the germline gene, perhaps due to a read error. This rearrangement joins TRBV20-1 to TRBJ2-1; TRBD2 aligns across 14 bases. The CDR3 runs to 19 residues. CDR1 DFQATT and CDR2 SNEGSKA come from the germline V gene (reference sequence). The CDR3 sequence: CSVRAQGLAGVPNYNEQFF. The CDR3 nucleotides are TGCAGTGTTAGAGCCCAGGGACTAGCGGGAGTCCCAAACTACAATGAGCAGTTCTTC.

The chain combines TRBV12-3 or TRBV12-4 with TRBJ1-2, with 7 bases identical to TRBD1. CDR3 size: 15 residues. The V gene end was trimmed by 5 bases and the J gene end by 0 bases; junction bases not matched to a gene: 6. The CDR3: CASSRYRGANYGYTF. DNA of the CDR3: TGTGCCAGCAGTAGGTACAGGGGCGCTAACTATGGCTACACCTTC.